This TCR beta chain is drawn from a study of identifying expanded T cells in peripheral blood. Whole-study results and caveats: Differentially abundant clones: about 1.2 between replicates, about 15 at around 14 days, approximately 19 at four. Clone count variance between approximately two-week samples rose with total template count.

During the collection period, no donor immune events like infections were recorded. Sequencing was performed with immunoSEQ multiplex PCR; in TCRdb, only in-frame clones are kept and a portion is missing. The sample includes fewer than 85,000 clones, 70% to 90% of them seen just once. Germline CDR1 and CDR2: SGHTA and FQGNSA. V lost 0 bases and J 2 bases, leaving 4 bases between the germline ends. The CDR3 length is 13 residues. Points on this clone: Its target is unknown.

The chain carries TRBV7-2 and TRBJ2-5; D uncertain. This receptor was obtained from a person aged 18 to 70 in good health. Sequences were obtained from blood. The CDR3 DNA follows: TGTGCCAGCAGCTTAGCCTCTCAAGAGACCCAGTACTTC. Translating it yields CASSLASQETQYF.